This TCR beta chain emerged from a study of blood T cells in healthy people across ages. Across the study: Capturing about one barcoded beta molecule per two T cells was achieved by template switching.

CDR1 is MNHEY and CDR2 is SVGEGT in the germline V gene. The CDR3 loop spans 15 amino acids. This clonotype was seen a few times. A read error is possible here, since a much larger clone lies one base away. Russia was home to the donors, healthy Caucasian individuals aged roughly 6 to 90. At least 7 million PBMCs were isolated per sample. A second PCR, run for roughly 7 to 12 cycles, used a sample-barcoded 5' primer plus a J-beta primer mix. MiXCR was run by TCRdb on the 5' RACE reads, yielding one entry per CDR3 protein. The sample holds 600,000 or so distinct CDR3 sequences, 25% to 35% seen once. The receptor was isolated from a woman over 75 in good health. Sample: blood. The rearrangement joins TRBV6-2 or TRBV6-3 to TRBJ1-6; TRBD1 matches at 9 bases. The CDR3 is CASSYGTGGGSPPHF. The CDR3 region has the DNA TGTGCCAGCAGTTACGGAACAGGGGGCGGTTCACCCCCCCACTTT.